Listed here is a single T cell receptor (beta chain). There are 19 residues in the CDR3. V was pared by 4 bases and J by 6 bases, with 17 bases of the junction left unmatched. CDR1 SGHTA and CDR2 FQGNSA come from the germline V gene. The data are from a study of long-term antiretroviral therapy in people with HIV. Survey level was the resolution at which the v3.0 immunoSEQ assay ran. The table came from immunoSEQ multiplex PCR; TCRdb's copy has only in-frame clones and leaves some out. The sample lists under 30,000 clones; roughly 95% were seen once. The specimen was unsorted PBMCs, collected about 6.6 years after starting antiretroviral therapy. The sequence derives from a man under 40 with HIV. The chain recombines TRBV7-2 with TRBJ2-7, with TRBD2 matching over 14 bases. The CDR3 coding sequence is TGTGCCAGCAGCTCTCTCCCGGGACTAGCGGGGGATAGCCGGAGCGAGCAGTACTTC. This gives the protein CASSSLPGLAGDSRSEQYF.